The T cell receptor beta chain described here comes from a study of blood T cell repertoires in COVID-19 (dated by TCRdb to the early 2020s). About the investigation overall: Samples covering the acute and convalescent phases of COVID-19 were provided by collaborators in the United States, Italy and Spain. Where HLA class I and class II types were available, the types were taken from metadata supplied by the sample provider, not from assay-based typing. The dataset comprised deeply sampled blood TCRbeta repertoires from subjects exposed to, actively infected with, or recovered from COVID-19. A freely available public database, intended as a resource for researchers studying the immune response to SARS-CoV-2, is where the repertoires were released. Nearly every sample came with metadata listing a de-identified subject ID, COVID-19 status, age in years and sex. The prospective study material was composed of cDNA or gDNA derived from T cells, B-cell-depleted T cells, or PBMCs. The samples were drawn from two sources: the first 160 participants of the ongoing ImmuneRACE study, and 1,000 to 1,500 subjects contributed by 6 global collaborators.

From cysteine to phenylalanine, the CDR3 is 13 amino acids long. The kept DNA is CDR3 alone, 39 bases in frame from the first base. Trimming takes 4 bases off V and 7 bases off J; junction bases not matched to a gene: 4. CDR1 SGHVS and CDR2 FQNEAQ are derived from the germline V gene. The immunoSEQ Assay, a bias-controlled multiplex PCR, was used to amplify TCRbeta CDR3 regions from genomic DNA. The paper's processing steps were these. The number of nucleated cells in each sample was estimated from the amplification of reference gene primers within the assay. To quantify the absolute abundance of each unique TCRbeta CDR3 rearrangement, sequence reads were collapsed and filtered. For each sample, productive Simpson clonality was calculated as the square root of Simpson's diversity index over productive rearrangements. Not all clones reach the TCRdb copy of this immuneACCESS table, which keeps in-frame sequences only. Checked studies attribute under half of the gap to unresolved V genes and leave the rest unexplained. The D gene and trimming were derived from the DNA, and the V and J assignments and clone size from that table. This sample is represented by hundreds of thousands of clones; 85% to 90% of them were singletons. Clones ranked in the top ten supply roughly 0.26% of the sample.

Whole blood was collected in K2EDTA tubes by collaborating institutions according to the institutions' own protocols. For TCRbeta analysis, collaborators shipped samples in one of three forms: frozen whole blood, isolated PBMCs, or DNA extracted from either of those sample types. To note about this clone: Which antigen it targets is not known. Base-call qualities are not available, and no considerably larger clone is one nucleotide away.

Results and caveats for the whole study, not just this receptor: The quantity of clinical and demographic metadata differed by source and by participant and was supplied without curation.

The chain uses TRBV7-8 and TRBJ1-1; TRBD1 lines up with 9 middle nucleotides. The receptor was isolated from a young woman with acute or convalescent COVID-19. Sample: peripheral blood. The DNA is as follows: TGTGCCAGCAGCTCGGACAGGGGAGGTGAAGCTTTCTTT. It is translated as CASSSDRGGEAFF.